This passage covers 27 T cell receptor beta chains from one sample sequenced in a study of a mutant IDH1 vaccine in newly diagnosed glioma. Generated by immunoSEQ multiplex PCR, the TCRdb table keeps only in-frame clones and is missing some. The profile covers 55,000 to 65,000 clones, with about 85% appearing a single time and around 4.6% taken by the ten largest. Regarding time point: week 35, safety follow-up. Each dose delivered 300 ug of mutant IDH1 20-mer peptide subcutaneously with imiquimod. Their target antigens are unknown. The sequences come from PBMCs, collected from a glioma patient whose treatment included an IDH1 peptide vaccine. The receptors were gathered from a man aged 25-40 years with glioma.

This clone was seen more than once but under ten times. The chain recombines TRBV5-1 with TRBJ2-5; D remains unclear. The V and J ends lost 0 bases and 4 bases respectively, with 7 bases between them. The CDR3 length is 13 residues. Germline V gene lookup returns CDR1 SGHRS and CDR2 YFSETQ. CDR3 in amino acids: CASSLEAAETQYF. The CDR3 DNA reads TGCGCCAGCAGCTTGGAGGCAGCAGAGACCCAGTACTTC.

This clone was counted only a few times. The chain uses TRBV10-3 and TRBJ2-3, with D tentatively TRBD2 (6 bases). The V end lost 3 bases, the J end lost 0 bases, and 13 bases lay between the germline ends. The CDR3 runs 16 residues. The germline CDR1 and CDR2 sequences are ENHRY and SYGVKD. In DNA form, the CDR3 reads TGTGCCATCAGTGAACCAAGCGGGCCAAGCACAGATACGCAGTATTTT. It encodes CAISEPSGPSTDTQYF.

V and J are TRBV6-1 and TRBJ2-1, with 10 bases that match TRBD2. The length of the CDR3 is 20 residues. Germline V lookup: CDR1 MNHNS, CDR2 SASEGT. V dropped 3 bases and J dropped 3; count of bases not matched to a gene: 17. The CDR3 loop is CASSETRRGQRGGRYNEQFF. The CDR3 DNA sequence: TGTGCCAGCAGTGAGACGAGAAGGGGTCAGCGGGGGGGCCGCTACAATGAGCAGTTCTTC.

The chain couples TRBV6-5 to TRBJ2-1; D is tentatively TRBD1 or TRBD2 (5 bases each). Germline V gives CDR1 MNHEY, CDR2 SVGAGI. The CDR3 is 14 amino acids. V dropped 6 bases and J dropped 6 bases, with 15 bases sitting between them. The CDR3 sequence is CASSPGPLSNEQFF. The CDR3 bases are TGTGCCAGCAGCCCGGGACCTCTCTCCAATGAGCAGTTCTTC.

The CDR3 loop reads CASSLDESANEKLFF. The CDR3 DNA reads TGTGCCAGCAGCTTAGATGAGTCGGCTAATGAAAAACTGTTTTTT. The rearrangement joins TRBV7-9 to TRBJ1-4; D call uncertain. The CDR3 spans 15 residues. The V end was cut by 1 base, the J end by 3 bases, with 9 bases between. Germline V CDR1 and CDR2: SEHNR, FQNEAQ (reference sequence). Drawing the rest from reference TRBV7-9 and TRBJ1-4, the complete variable domain is DTGVSQNPRHKITKRGQNVTFRCDPISEHNRLYWYRQTLGQGPEFLTYFQNEAQLEKSRLLSDRFSAERPKGSFSTLEIQRTEQGDSAMYLCASSLDESANEKLFFGSGTQLSVL.

The rearrangement links TRBV29-1 to TRBJ2-5; unclear D gene. This CDR3 has 13 amino acids. CDR1 and CDR2 from the germline V gene are SQVTM and ANQGSEA. The V end was cut by 8 bases, the J end by 1 base, with 14 bases between. The CDR3 sequence is CSCYVSTQETQYF. The CDR3 coding sequence is TGCAGCTGTTATGTGTCAACCCAAGAGACCCAGTACTTC.

The chain has TRBV9 and TRBJ2-1; 7 nucleotides agree with TRBD2. Looked up from germline, CDR1 is SGDLS and CDR2 is YYNGEE. The CDR3 is 15 amino acids. V trimming: 7 bases; J trimming: 0 bases; junction bases outside the gene matches: 7. CDR3 loop: CASGSGESSYNEQFF. For the CDR3, the DNA is TGTGCCAGCGGAAGCGGGGAAAGCTCCTACAATGAGCAGTTCTTC. Full variable domain (remainder filled in from reference TRBV9 and TRBJ2-1): DSGVTQTPKHLITATGQRVTLRCSPRSGDLSVYWYQQSLDQGLQFLIQYYNGEERAKGNILERFSAQQFPDLHSELNLSSLELGDSALYFCASGSGESSYNEQFFGPGTRLTVL.

The chain uses TRBV11-3 and TRBJ2-2; 10 nucleotides match TRBD1. With 4 bases clipped from V and 1 base from J, the junction kept 15 bases outside the gene matches. Germline values: CDR1 SGHNT, CDR2 YENEEA. The CDR3 has 20 residues. The DNA of the CDR3 is TGTGCCAGCAGCTCCGGCCGGGACAGGGGTATACCGTTGAACACCGGGGAGCTGTTTTTT. Its translation is CASSSGRDRGIPLNTGELFF.

A note on this clone: The same CDR3 can be traced to other DNA sequences in this sample. V is TRBV27 and J is TRBJ2-7, with D unclear. The V gene's germline CDR1 is MNHEY and CDR2 SMNVEV (reference sequence). The CDR3 sequence is 14 residues long. The germline V and J ends were trimmed by 3 bases and 3 bases, with 12 bases remaining between them. The CDR3 DNA reads TGTGCCAGCAGTTTTCGAGGAACCCGCTACGAGCAGTACTTC. Amino acids: CASSFRGTRYEQYF.

V is TRBV5-6 and J is TRBJ2-5; 15 nucleotides align to TRBD2. The V gene end was trimmed by 1 base and the J gene end by 11 bases; junction bases not matched to a gene: 12. Looked up from germline, CDR1 is SGHDT and CDR2 is YYEEEE. The CDR3 contains 17 residues. The CDR3 region has the DNA TGTGCCAGCAGCTTGCCCGGACTAGCGGGGGGGCCGAGTGAGCAGTACTTC. It is translated as CASSLPGLAGGPSEQYF.

The chain carries TRBV7-9 and TRBJ2-3; D is undetermined. Deletions cut 0 bases from V and 4 bases from J, with 8 bases between. Germline V gene sequence: CDR1 SEHNR, CDR2 FQNEAQ (reference sequence). This CDR3 region has 14 residues. CDR3 DNA: TGTGCCAGCAGCTTAGCGCTTTCCCCAGATACGCAGTATTTT. Its protein product is CASSLALSPDTQYF.

The genes are TRBV7-6 and TRBJ2-5, with TRBD2 identical over 10 bases. J lost 5 bases, V lost 5 bases, and 8 bases had no gene match. CDR1 SGHVS and CDR2 FNYEAQ come from the germline V gene. This CDR3 has 15 amino acids. CDR3 sequence reads: CASSQARGLAETQYF. DNA of the CDR3: TGTGCCAGCAGCCAAGCCAGGGGACTAGCGGAGACCCAGTACTTC.

This rearrangement joins TRBV7-8 to TRBJ1-3, with D possibly being TRBD1 (6 bases). Germline V gives CDR1 SGHVS, CDR2 FQNEAQ. This CDR3 has 16 amino acids. V dropped 5 bases and J dropped 0 bases, with 14 bases sitting between them. The CDR3 is CASSTPTGHSGNTIYF. DNA of the CDR3: TGTGCCAGCAGCACGCCCACAGGGCACTCTGGAAACACCATATATTTT.

This chain connects TRBV5-1 to TRBJ1-1; tentatively, D is TRBD1 (5 bases). The CDR3 contains 15 residues. Germline CDR1 is SGHRS and CDR2 is YFSETQ. V was trimmed by 4 bases and J by 0 bases, leaving 13 bases between them. CDR3 bases: TGCGCCAGCAGCATGTTCGGGACTCTGAACACTGAAGCTTTCTTT. This gives the protein CASSMFGTLNTEAFF.

In the case of this clone: This specimen includes other DNA sequences encoding the same CDR3. This chain joins TRBV28 and TRBJ1-5, with 8 bases aligning to TRBD1. The J segment lost 4 bases and the V segment lost 7 bases, leaving 3 bases of the junction unmatched. Germline V CDR1 and CDR2: MDHEN, SYDVKM. This CDR3 is 13 amino acids long. The CDR3 nucleotides read TGTGCCAGCACCGGGACAGGAAATCAGCCCCAGCATTTT. Its translation is CASTGTGNQPQHF.

This rearrangement joins TRBV19 to TRBJ1-2; weak D call: TRBD1 (6 bases). This CDR3 is 14 amino acids long. V dropped 8 bases and J dropped 5 bases, with 18 bases sitting between them. Per germline, CDR1 LNHDA and CDR2 SQIVND (reference sequence). The DNA for the CDR3 is TGTGCCAGTCGAATATCAGGGGTGGTGTATGGCTACACCTTC. This gives the protein CASRISGVVYGYTF.

The gene calls are TRBV5-6 and TRBJ1-1; D remains unclear. Germline-derived CDR1 and CDR2 are SGHDT and YYEEEE. V was shortened by 0 bases and J by 1 base, with 7 bases between the two germline ends. This CDR3 spans 14 amino acids. CDR3 residues: CASSLVVPNTEAFF. The CDR3 region has the DNA TGTGCCAGCAGCTTGGTGGTGCCGAACACTGAAGCTTTCTTT.

This clone occurred once. The chain has TRBV9 and TRBJ2-3; D not resolved. Trimming removed 2 bases at V and 2 bases at J, with 15 bases between. The CDR3 sequence is 16 residues long. CDR1 and CDR2 from the germline V gene are SGDLS and YYNGEE. The CDR3 DNA reads as TGTGCCAGCAGCGTTCTGCCCGGGCTCATCACAGATACGCAGTATTTT. It specifies CASSVLPGLITDTQYF.

A single count supports this clone. This chain joins TRBV4-2 and TRBJ2-5; D gene ambiguous. Trimming took off 0 bases at V and 5 bases at J, with 7 bases between the two ends. Germline assignment: CDR1 LGHNA and CDR2 YNFKEQ. There are 13 residues in the CDR3. The CDR3 region is CASSQERWETQYF. The CDR3 bases are TGTGCCAGCAGCCAAGAGAGGTGGGAGACCCAGTACTTC.

The chain has TRBV7-9 and TRBJ1-5; weak D call: TRBD1 (5 bases). V was clipped by 5 bases and J by 2 bases, with 13 bases between them. CDR1 and CDR2 from the germline V gene are SEHNR and FQNEAQ (reference sequence). The CDR3 has 15 residues. The CDR3, as DNA: TGTGCCAGCAGCCTAGTCGGGGACGGCAATCAGCCCCAGCATTTT. Residues: CASSLVGDGNQPQHF.

This clone was recorded only once. The chain is built from TRBV7-9 and TRBJ2-6; D uncertain. The CDR3 contains 18 residues. The V gene lost 1 base and the J gene lost 0 bases, with 13 bases spanning the gap. Per the germline V gene, CDR1 is SEHNR and CDR2 is FQNEAQ (reference sequence). CDR3 nucleotide sequence: TGTGCCAGCAGCTTAGGCCTGGACCGGAGCTCTGGGGCCAACGTCCTGACTTTC. Its translation: CASSLGLDRSSGANVLTF.

This clone was detected a few times. This chain uses TRBV6-5 with TRBJ1-1; the D gene is possibly TRBD1 (5 bases). CDR1 and CDR2 (germline): MNHEY, SVGAGI. CDR3 length equals 15 residues. Trimming shortened V by 6 bases and J by 1 base, and 15 bases separated the two germline ends. The CDR3: CASSYHGRGNTEAFF. The CDR3 bases are TGTGCCAGCAGCTATCATGGGAGGGGGAACACTGAAGCTTTCTTT.

This clone showed up just a few times. The genes are TRBV9 and TRBJ1-6; 7 bases are a match to TRBD1. CDR3 size: 14 residues. In germline, CDR1 is SGDLS, CDR2 YYNGEE. V gave up 4 bases and J gave up 7 bases; unmatched junction bases: 5. The DNA of the CDR3 is TGTGCCAGCAGCCCCAACAGGGGCAATTCACCCCTCCACTTT. Protein: CASSPNRGNSPLHF.

Points on this clone: This sample includes further DNA sequences coding for the same CDR3. The V gene is TRBV9, the J gene TRBJ2-2, with unresolved D. Germline lookup yields CDR1 SGDLS and CDR2 YYNGEE. The germline V and J ends were trimmed by 0 bases and 2 bases, with 5 bases remaining between them. This CDR3 has 14 amino acids. CDR3 residues: CASSVGPNTGELFF. The CDR3 DNA reads as TGTGCCAGCAGCGTAGGACCTAACACCGGGGAGCTGTTTTTT.

This clone occurred once. V usage is TRBV11-2 and J usage is TRBJ2-3; D ambiguous. The CDR3 covers 12 residues. CDR1 is SGHAT and CDR2 is FQNNGV in the germline V gene. Trimming took 5 bases from V and 15 from J, leaving 18 bases between them. The CDR3 here is CASSPRTIRRYF. The CDR3, as DNA: TGTGCCAGCAGCCCGCGGACCATTAGGCGTTATTTT. Using reference TRBV11-2 and TRBJ2-3 for the parts outside the CDR3, the full variable domain is EAGVAQSPRYKIIEKRQSVAFWCNPISGHATLYWYQQILGQGPKLLIQFQNNGVVDDSQLPKDRFSAERLKGVDSTLKIQPAKLEDSAVYLCASSPRTIRRYFGPGTRLTVL.

V gene TRBV7-9 combines with J gene TRBJ1-2; maybe TRBD1 (5 bases). Looked up from germline, CDR1 is SEHNR and CDR2 is FQNEAQ (reference sequence). The germline V and J ends were trimmed by 3 bases and 7 bases, with 9 bases remaining between them. The CDR3 is 12 residues long. CDR3 bases: TGTGCCAGCAGCTTCCCGGGGGGTGGCTACACCTTC. This sequence encodes CASSFPGGGYTF.

This clone was seen only a few times. The chain uses TRBV2 and TRBJ1-5; the D gene is possibly TRBD1 (5 bases). Trimming removed 2 bases from V and 9 bases from J, with 14 bases in between. The CDR3 runs to 14 residues. Germline assignment: CDR1 SNHLY and CDR2 FYNNEI. CDR3 in DNA: TGTGCCAGCAGTGAAAGGAGGGGACGAGGGCCCCAGCATTTT. Translated, it gives CASSERRGRGPQHF.